Here is one T cell receptor beta chain with its context. Clones were sequenced by immunoSEQ multiplex PCR, and TCRdb holds only the in-frame ones, with some missing. Among approximately 36,000 clones listed, roughly 90% were seen once. These data are taken from a study of blood T cell repertoires in COVID-19. CDR1 is SQVTM, CDR2 ANQGSEA, per germline. The CDR3 spans 15 residues. The V gene end was trimmed by 5 bases and the J gene end by 4 bases; junction bases not matched to a gene: 11. Sequenced: peripheral blood. This chain connects TRBV29-1 to TRBJ2-3; 8 nucleotides match TRBD2. The TCR comes from a man in his 60s with active or convalescent COVID-19. The CDR3 DNA follows: TGCAGCGTTTTGTTAGCGGGGCCAGGGGCAGATACGCAGTATTTT. This encodes CSVLLAGPGADTQYF.